This T cell receptor (beta chain) emerged from a study of T cell repertoires in cytomegalovirus infection. About the research overall: Matching HLA type and CMV infection were both indicated by public TCR beta signatures. Whole-study findings and limits: Dominating the ex vivo response were TCR beta clonotypes that were CMV-specific and HLA-C-restricted. Summed frequency of public TCR beta families distinguished CMV carriers with the relevant HLA.

The sample holds many counts of this clonotype. Its antigen is still unknown. CDR3 size: 19 residues. V dropped 2 bases and J dropped 1; count of bases not matched to a gene: 14. CDR1 SGHTA and CDR2 FQGNSA come from the germline V gene. TCRdb re-called the reads with MiXCR, one entry per CDR3 protein. Among about 260,000 distinct CDR3 sequences, roughly 9.1% were seen once, and the ten largest hold over 12%. The chain links TRBV7-2 to TRBJ2-4; TRBD2 aligns across 7 bases. Sequenced material: PBMCs. The TCR originated in a human donor in good health (CMV status not recorded). Some clones in this sample may be carry-over from other donors' samples. CDR3 DNA: TGTGCCAGCAGCTTATCGGCAGGGATGGGGGGGGGGGCCAAAAACATTCAGTACTTC. This sequence encodes CASSLSAGMGGGAKNIQYF.